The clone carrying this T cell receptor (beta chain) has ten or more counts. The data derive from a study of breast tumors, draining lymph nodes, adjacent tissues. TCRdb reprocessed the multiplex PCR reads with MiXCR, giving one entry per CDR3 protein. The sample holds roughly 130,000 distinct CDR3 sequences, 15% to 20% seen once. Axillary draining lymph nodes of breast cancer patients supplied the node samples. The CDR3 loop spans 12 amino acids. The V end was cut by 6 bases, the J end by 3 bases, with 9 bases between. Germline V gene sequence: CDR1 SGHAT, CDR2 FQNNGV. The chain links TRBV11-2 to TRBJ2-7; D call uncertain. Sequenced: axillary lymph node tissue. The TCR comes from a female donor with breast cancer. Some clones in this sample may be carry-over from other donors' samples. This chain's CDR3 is CASRQFGYEQYF. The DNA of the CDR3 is TGTGCCAGCAGACAGTTTGGCTACGAGCAGTACTTC.